A selection of T cell receptor beta chains follows, all from one sample in a study of T cell responses to AZD1222 COVID-19 vaccine. Some clones are missing from TCRdb's copy, which holds only in-frame ones; the method was immunoSEQ multiplex PCR. The sample contains tens of thousands of clones, 90% of which appear only once. Source: peripheral blood, taken on day 0 of AZD1222 vaccination. These receptors originate from an adult in good health. The conserved cysteine and the conserved F or W are not part of the CDR3 here.

cdr3_aa	v_call	j_call
ASSVNRDTDTQY	TRBV2	TRBJ2-3
ASLDRVIRTIY	TRBV19	TRBJ1-3
ASSTSTDTQY	TRBV12-3/TRBV12-4	TRBJ2-3
ASSLGGSNEKLF	TRBV7-9	TRBJ1-4
ASSLGQDRADTQY	TRBV5-4	TRBJ2-3
ASSLAFLDSYGYT	TRBV7-9	TRBJ1-2
ASTGRLNEKLF	TRBV19	TRBJ1-4
ASSQMTNLLLDPNEQF	TRBV3-1/TRBV3-2	TRBJ2-1
ASSVATLGLGGANEQF	TRBV9	TRBJ2-1
ASSYSADIDQPQH	TRBV6-6	TRBJ1-5
ASSEKDFTGGRLYGYT	TRBV7-9	TRBJ1-2
ASSYSKGGDSGYT	TRBV6-5	TRBJ1-2
ASSVGMVLGTEAF	TRBV9	TRBJ1-1
ASSIGQELSYNEQF	TRBV7-6	TRBJ2-1
ASSQTGTLDSPLH	TRBV14	TRBJ1-6
ASSLITGANVLT	TRBV27	TRBJ2-6
ASSQPGLAEYEQY	TRBV4-1	TRBJ2-7
ARGHPELF	TRBV6-5	TRBJ2-2
ASSSSQPNEKLF	TRBV7-9	TRBJ1-4
ASSIGALRAF	TRBV19	TRBJ1-1
ASSPTGDPNTIY	TRBV3-1/TRBV3-2	TRBJ1-3
ASQFTGTGNHEQY	TRBV2	TRBJ2-7
ASSGQGPTEQY	TRBV2	TRBJ2-7
ASSRDRDQPQH	TRBV19	TRBJ1-5